This is a list of T cell receptor beta chains from one sample in a study of T cell responses to AZD1222 COVID-19 vaccine. This table comes from immunoSEQ multiplex PCR, and its TCRdb copy is limited to in-frame clones, with some not included. Of some 120,000 clones listed, around 85% were seen once; the top ten hold about 8.5%. Specimen: peripheral blood, collected on day 0 of AZD1222 vaccination. The receptors were sampled from an adult in good health. Each CDR3 is given with its conserved first and last residue. The D gene is left open where the match is weak. Where a row states a size, it is once, few, many or the class of an expanded clone; other rows omit it.

D	V	size	J	DNA	CDR3
NA	TRBV18	NA	TRBJ2-3	TGTGCCAGCTCAGATTTGGGGACAGATACGCAGTATTTT	CASSDLGTDTQYF
TRBD1	TRBV7-2	NA	TRBJ1-5	TGTGCCAGCAGCTTGACCCGGGACAGGATCCAGCCCCAGCATTTT	CASSLTRDRIQPQHF
NA	TRBV7-8	NA	TRBJ2-7	TGTGCCAGCAGCTTACCCGGGACTCTCAGCTCCTACGAGCAGTACTTC	CASSLPGTLSSYEQYF
TRBD2	TRBV3-1/TRBV3-2	once	TRBJ2-1	TGTGCCAGCAGCCGGATGGGCGGGGGGGCCTTTGAGCAGTTCTTC	CASSRMGGGAFEQFF
TRBD1	TRBV6-5	NA	TRBJ2-7	TGTGCCACCACGACCCCTCAACAGGGGGCGTACGAGCAGTACTTC	CATTTPQQGAYEQYF
TRBD1	TRBV11-2	NA	TRBJ1-5	TGTGCCAGCAGCTTCGAGAGACAGGGAGCTCAACATTTT	CASSFERQGAQHF
TRBD1	TRBV18	few	TRBJ1-4	TGTGCCAGCTCACCAGTGACAGGGTACAGTAATGAAAAACTGTTTTTT	CASSPVTGYSNEKLFF
NA	TRBV4-3	NA	TRBJ1-6	TGCGCCAGCAGCCAGTCGGCTTTGTATAATTCACCCCTCCACTTT	CASSQSALYNSPLHF
NA	TRBV5-4	NA	TRBJ2-5	TGTGCCAGCAGCTTTGGTCAGACCCAGTACTTC	CASSFGQTQYF
NA	TRBV7-9	NA	TRBJ1-1	TGTGCCAGCAGCTTAGCTCAGGGCAGCCACAACACTGAAGCTTTCTTT	CASSLAQGSHNTEAFF
TRBD2	TRBV11-3	NA	TRBJ2-7	TGTGCCAGCAGCCCCGGACTAGCGGGGCGGTACGAGCAGTACTTC	CASSPGLAGRYEQYF
TRBD1	TRBV7-2	NA	TRBJ2-7	TGTGCCAGCAGCTCCGGGACAGGGCCCCAATACGAGCAGTACTTC	CASSSGTGPQYEQYF